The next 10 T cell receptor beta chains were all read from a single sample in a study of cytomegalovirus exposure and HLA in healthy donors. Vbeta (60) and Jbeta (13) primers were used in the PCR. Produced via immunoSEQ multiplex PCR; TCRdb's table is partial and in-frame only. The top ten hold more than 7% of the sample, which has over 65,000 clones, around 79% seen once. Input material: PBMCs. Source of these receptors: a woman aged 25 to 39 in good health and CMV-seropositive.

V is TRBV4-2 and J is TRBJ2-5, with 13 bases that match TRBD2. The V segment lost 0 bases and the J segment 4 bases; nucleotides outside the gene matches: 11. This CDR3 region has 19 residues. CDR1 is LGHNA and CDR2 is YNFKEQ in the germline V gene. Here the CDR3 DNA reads TGTGCCAGCAGCCAAGATCCAAAGCGGACTAGCGGGAGTGGAGAGACCCAGTACTTC. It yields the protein CASSQDPKRTSGSGETQYF.

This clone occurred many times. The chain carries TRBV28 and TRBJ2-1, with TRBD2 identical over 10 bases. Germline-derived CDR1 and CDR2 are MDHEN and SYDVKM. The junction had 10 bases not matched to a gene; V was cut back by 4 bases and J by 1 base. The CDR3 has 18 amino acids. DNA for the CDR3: TGTGCCAGCAGTTCCTCTATTCTAGCGGGAGTTTCCTACAATGAGCAGTTCTTC. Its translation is CASSSSILAGVSYNEQFF.

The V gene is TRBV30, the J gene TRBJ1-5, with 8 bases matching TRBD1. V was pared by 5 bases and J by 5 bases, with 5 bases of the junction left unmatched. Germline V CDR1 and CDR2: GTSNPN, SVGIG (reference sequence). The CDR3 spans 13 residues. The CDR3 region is CAWGDRLDQPQHF. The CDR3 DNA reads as TGTGCCTGGGGGGACAGGTTAGATCAGCCCCAGCATTTT.

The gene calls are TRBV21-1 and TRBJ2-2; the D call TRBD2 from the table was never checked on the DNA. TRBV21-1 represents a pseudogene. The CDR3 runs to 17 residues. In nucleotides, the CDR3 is TGTGCCAGCAGCAAACTTTCAGCTAGCCTTAACACCGGGGAGCTGTTTTTT. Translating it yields CASSKLSASLNTGELFF.

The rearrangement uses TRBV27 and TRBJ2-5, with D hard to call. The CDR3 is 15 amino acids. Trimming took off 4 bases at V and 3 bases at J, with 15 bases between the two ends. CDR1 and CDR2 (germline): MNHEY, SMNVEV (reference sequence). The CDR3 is CASSSYPGSEETQYF. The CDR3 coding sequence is TGTGCCAGCAGTTCCTACCCCGGGTCCGAAGAGACCCAGTACTTC.

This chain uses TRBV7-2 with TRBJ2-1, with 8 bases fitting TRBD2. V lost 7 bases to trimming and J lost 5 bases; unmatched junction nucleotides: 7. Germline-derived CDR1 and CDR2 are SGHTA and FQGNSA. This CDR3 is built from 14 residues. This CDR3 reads CASNEGGRNNEQFF. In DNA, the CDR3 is TGTGCCAGCAACGAGGGCGGGAGGAACAATGAGCAGTTCTTC. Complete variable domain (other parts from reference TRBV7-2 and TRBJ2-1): GAGVSQSPSNKVTEKGKDVELRCDPISGHTALYWYRQSLGQGLEFLIYFQGNSAPDKSGLPSDRFSAERTGGSVSTLTIQRTQQEDSAVYLCASNEGGRNNEQFFGPGTRLTVL.

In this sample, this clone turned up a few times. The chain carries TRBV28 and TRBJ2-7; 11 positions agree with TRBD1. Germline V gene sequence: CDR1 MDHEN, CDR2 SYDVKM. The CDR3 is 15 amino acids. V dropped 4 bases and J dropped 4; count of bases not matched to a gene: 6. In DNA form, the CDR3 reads TGTGCCAGCAGTTCCCCGGGACAGGGGGGGTACGAGCAGTACTTC. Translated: CASSSPGQGGYEQYF.

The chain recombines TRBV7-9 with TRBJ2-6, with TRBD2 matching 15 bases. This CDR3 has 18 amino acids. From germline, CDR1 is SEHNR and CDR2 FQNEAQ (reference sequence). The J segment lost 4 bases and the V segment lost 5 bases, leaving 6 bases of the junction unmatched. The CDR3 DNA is TGTGCCAGCAGCCGGACTAGCGGGAGGGTCGTGGGGGCCAACGTCCTGACTTTC. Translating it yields CASSRTSGRVVGANVLTF.

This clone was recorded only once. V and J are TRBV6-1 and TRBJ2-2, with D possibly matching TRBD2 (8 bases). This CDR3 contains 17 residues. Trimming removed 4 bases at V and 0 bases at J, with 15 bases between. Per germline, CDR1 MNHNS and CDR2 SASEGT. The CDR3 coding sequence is TGTGCCAGCAGTGCCCGGGGGGGACAGTCGAACACCGGGGAGCTGTTTTTT. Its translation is CASSARGGQSNTGELFF.

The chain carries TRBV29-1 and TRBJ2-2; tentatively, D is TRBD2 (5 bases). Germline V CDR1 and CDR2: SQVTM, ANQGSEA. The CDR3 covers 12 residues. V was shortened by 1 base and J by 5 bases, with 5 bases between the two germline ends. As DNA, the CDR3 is TGCAGCGTTGAAGGCGGGACCGGGGAGCTGTTTTTT. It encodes CSVEGGTGELFF.